One and the same sample provided the 10 T cell receptor beta chains below, sequenced in a study of T cell repertoires in cytomegalovirus infection. From the reads, TCRdb called clonotypes with MiXCR, one entry per CDR3 protein. The sample has around 250,000 distinct CDR3 sequences; over 15% are singletons. The specimen was CD8+ T cells from PBMCs. These receptor sequences come from a human donor in good health (CMV status not recorded). Some clones in this sample may be carry-over from other donors' samples.

The chain has TRBV14 and TRBJ2-7; 10 nucleotides match TRBD2. V lost 4 bases to trimming and J lost 0 bases; unmatched junction nucleotides: 6. CDR1 is SGHDN and CDR2 is FVKESK in the germline V gene. CDR3 length equals 16 residues. CDR3 sequence reads: CASSPGTSAHSYEQYF. In DNA form, the CDR3 reads TGTGCCAGCAGCCCTGGGACTAGCGCACACTCCTACGAGCAGTACTTC.

The chain uses TRBV28 and TRBJ1-2; TRBD1 matches 9 bases. The germline V gene has CDR1 MDHEN and CDR2 SYDVKM. V gave up 3 bases and J gave up 2 bases; unmatched junction bases: 4. The CDR3 has 15 amino acids. In DNA form, the CDR3 reads TGTGCCAGCAGTTTTACAGGGGGCTGGAACTATGGCTACACCTTC. Translating it yields CASSFTGGWNYGYTF.

This clonotype was recorded many times. This chain connects TRBV6-5 to TRBJ2-5, with 10 bases aligning to TRBD1. The CDR3 loop spans 14 amino acids. The V gene end was trimmed by 0 bases and the J gene end by 7 bases; junction bases not matched to a gene: 2. Germline CDR1 is MNHEY and CDR2 is SVGAGI. This CDR3 is CASSYSGTGVTQYF. CDR3 DNA: TGTGCCAGCAGTTACTCCGGGACAGGGGTGACCCAGTACTTC.

This clonotype was counted a few times. V usage is TRBV7-9 and J usage is TRBJ2-7, with D perhaps matching TRBD2 (5 bases). Trimming took 0 bases from V and 6 from J, leaving 12 bases between them. CDR3 length: 14 amino acids. CDR1 and CDR2 from the germline V gene are SEHNR and FQNEAQ (reference sequence). The CDR3 protein is CASSLASEASEQYF. As DNA, the CDR3 is TGTGCCAGCAGCTTAGCGTCGGAGGCATCCGAGCAGTACTTC.

The chain combines TRBV4-3 with TRBJ2-7; possibly TRBD1 for D (7 bases). CDR1 is LGHNA and CDR2 is YSLEER in the germline V gene. V dropped 1 base and J dropped 3 bases, with 13 bases sitting between them. The CDR3 spans 15 residues. The CDR3 bases are TGCGCCAGCAGCCAAGTCCAGGGGGGATTCTACGAGCAGTACTTC. Protein sequence: CASSQVQGGFYEQYF.

The rearrangement uses TRBV29-1 and TRBJ1-2; 9 bases match TRBD1. V dropped 7 bases and J dropped 1; count of bases not matched to a gene: 4. CDR3 length: 13 amino acids. Germline CDR1 is SQVTM and CDR2 is ANQGSEA. The chain's CDR3 is CSDTGGVNYGYTF. CDR3 in DNA: TGCAGCGACACAGGGGGCGTTAACTATGGCTACACCTTC.

The rearrangement uses TRBV7-9 and TRBJ2-7; TRBD1 aligns across 7 bases. Germline CDR1 and CDR2: SEHNR and FQNEAQ (reference sequence). CDR3 size: 15 residues. J gave up 6 bases and V 5 bases, and 13 bases lay outside the gene matches. The CDR3 is CASSQTTGQGGEQYF. CDR3 coding DNA: TGTGCCAGCAGCCAAACGACAGGGCAGGGTGGCGAGCAGTACTTC.

This clonotype was detected ten times or more. V and J are TRBV7-9 and TRBJ2-5; no definite D call. V dropped 4 bases and J dropped 5 bases, with 11 bases sitting between them. This CDR3 is built from 13 residues. CDR1 is SEHNR and CDR2 is FQNEAQ in the germline V gene (reference sequence). The CDR3 region is CASSSAPPETQYF. CDR3 in DNA: TGTGCCAGCAGCTCGGCCCCACCTGAGACCCAGTACTTC. The full variable domain, with the rest looked up from reference TRBV7-9 and TRBJ2-5, is DTGVSQNPRHKITKRGQNVTFRCDPISEHNRLYWYRQTLGQGPEFLTYFQNEAQLEKSRLLSDRFSAERPKGSFSTLEIQRTEQGDSAMYLCASSSAPPETQYFGPGTRLLVL.

This chain connects TRBV6-6 to TRBJ1-1; D is perhaps TRBD1 (5 bases). Germline V gene lookup returns CDR1 MNHNY and CDR2 SVGAGI (reference sequence). This CDR3 has 13 amino acids. The V end lost 5 bases, the J end lost 4 bases, and 11 bases lay between the germline ends. The CDR3 loop reads CASSPPGPTEAFF. For the CDR3, the DNA is TGTGCCAGCAGTCCCCCGGGGCCCACTGAAGCTTTCTTT.

This clonotype qualifies as medium-sized. This chain connects TRBV6-1 to TRBJ2-1; the D gene is possibly TRBD2 (5 bases). The CDR3 has 14 amino acids. V was clipped by 2 bases and J by 3 bases, with 8 bases between them. Germline lookup yields CDR1 MNHNS and CDR2 SASEGT. The CDR3 spells CASSEFGVYNEQFF. The CDR3 DNA reads as TGTGCCAGCAGTGAATTCGGGGTCTACAATGAGCAGTTCTTC.